The clone carrying this TCR beta chain was recorded at least ten times. Its antigen is not known. The CDR3 length is 10 residues. The V gene lost 3 bases and the J gene lost 9 bases, with 9 bases spanning the gap. Germline V gene data show CDR1 as DFQATT and CDR2 as SNEGSKA (reference sequence). The source of the sample is a study of regulatory T cells in long-lasting Graves disease. General study findings and limits: Persistent cases favored TRBV28, TRBJ1-2 and TRBJ2-5. Graves' patients with persistent disease showed TCR diversity lower than patients newly diagnosed.

Time point described: newly diagnosed GD, antithyroid drugs for less than 3 months. From RNA extracted from PBMCs, the TCR library was made. Building the TCR beta libraries relied on iRepertoire HTBI primers, and CDR3 regions underwent Arm-PCR. Each CDR3 protein is one row after TCRdb ran MiXCR on the multiplex PCR reads. The sample has some 220,000 distinct CDR3 sequences, 15% to 20% seen once. These data also featured in a second study, about T cells in Graves' hyperthyroidism and ophthalmopathy.

The chain joins TRBV20-1 to TRBJ2-7, with D possibly TRBD1 on 6 matching bases. The TCR was taken from a woman aged 25 to 39 with Graves disease. The sample here was peripheral blood mononuclear cells (PBMCs), taken at new diagnosis, from a patient treated with antithyroid drugs. For the CDR3, the DNA is TGCAGTGCTAGTTGGGGGCGGCAGTACTTC. Its translation: CSASWGRQYF.